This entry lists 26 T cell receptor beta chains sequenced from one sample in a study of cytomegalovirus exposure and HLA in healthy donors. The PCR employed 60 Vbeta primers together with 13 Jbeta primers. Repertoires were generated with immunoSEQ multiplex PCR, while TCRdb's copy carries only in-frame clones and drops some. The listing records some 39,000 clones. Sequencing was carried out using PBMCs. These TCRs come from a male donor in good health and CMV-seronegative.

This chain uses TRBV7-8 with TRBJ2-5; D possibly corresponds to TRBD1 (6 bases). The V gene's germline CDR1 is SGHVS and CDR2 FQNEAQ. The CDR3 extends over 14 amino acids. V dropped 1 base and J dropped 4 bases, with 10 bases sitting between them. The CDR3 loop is CASSLVTGIETQYF. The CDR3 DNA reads TGTGCCAGCAGCTTAGTCACAGGGATAGAGACCCAGTACTTC.

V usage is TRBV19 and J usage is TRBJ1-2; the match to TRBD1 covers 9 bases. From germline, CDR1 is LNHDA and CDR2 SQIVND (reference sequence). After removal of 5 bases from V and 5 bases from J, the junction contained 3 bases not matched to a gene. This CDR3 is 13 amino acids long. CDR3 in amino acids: CASSWGQGYGYTF. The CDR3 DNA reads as TGTGCCAGTAGTTGGGGACAGGGATATGGCTACACCTTC.

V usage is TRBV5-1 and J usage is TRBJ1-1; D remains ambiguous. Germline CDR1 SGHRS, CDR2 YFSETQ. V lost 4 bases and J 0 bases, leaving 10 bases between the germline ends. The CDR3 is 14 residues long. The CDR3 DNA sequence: TGCGCCAGCAGCGTTCAGGCAATGAACACTGAAGCTTTCTTT. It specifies CASSVQAMNTEAFF.

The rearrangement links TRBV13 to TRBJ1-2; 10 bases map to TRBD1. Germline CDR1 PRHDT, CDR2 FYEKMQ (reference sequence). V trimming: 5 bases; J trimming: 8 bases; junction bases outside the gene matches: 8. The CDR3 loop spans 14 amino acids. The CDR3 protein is CASSLPGTGDGYTF. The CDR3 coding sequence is TGTGCCAGCAGCCTCCCCGGGACAGGGGACGGCTACACCTTC. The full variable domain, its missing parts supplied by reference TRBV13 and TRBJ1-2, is AAGVIQSPRHLIKEKRETATLKCYPIPRHDTVYWYQQGPGQDPQFLISFYEKMQSDKGSIPDRFSAQQFSDYHSELNMSSLELGDSALYFCASSLPGTGDGYTFGSGTRLTVV.

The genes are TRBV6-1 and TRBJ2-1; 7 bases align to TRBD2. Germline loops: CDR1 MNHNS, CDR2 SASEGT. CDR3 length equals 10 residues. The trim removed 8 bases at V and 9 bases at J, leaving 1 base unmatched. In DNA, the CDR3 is TGTGCCAGCGGGGGGGGTGAGCAGTTCTTC. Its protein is CASGGGEQFF.

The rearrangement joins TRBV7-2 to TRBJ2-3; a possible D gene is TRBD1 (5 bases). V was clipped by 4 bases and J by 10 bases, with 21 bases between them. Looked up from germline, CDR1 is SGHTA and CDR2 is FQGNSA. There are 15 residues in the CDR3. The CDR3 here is CASSWGPNTEFAQYF. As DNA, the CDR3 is TGTGCCAGCAGCTGGGGCCCGAACACCGAGTTTGCGCAGTATTTT. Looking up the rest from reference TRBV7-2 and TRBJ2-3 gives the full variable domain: GAGVSQSPSNKVTEKGKDVELRCDPISGHTALYWYRQSLGQGLEFLIYFQGNSAPDKSGLPSDRFSAERTGGSVSTLTIQRTQQEDSAVYLCASSWGPNTEFAQYFGPGTRLTVL.

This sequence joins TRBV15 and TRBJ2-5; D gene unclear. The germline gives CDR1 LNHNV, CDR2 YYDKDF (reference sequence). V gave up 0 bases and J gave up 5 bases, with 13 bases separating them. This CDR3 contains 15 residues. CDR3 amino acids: CATSRDASAVETQYF. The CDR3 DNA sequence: TGTGCCACCAGCAGAGACGCCTCCGCGGTGGAGACCCAGTACTTC.

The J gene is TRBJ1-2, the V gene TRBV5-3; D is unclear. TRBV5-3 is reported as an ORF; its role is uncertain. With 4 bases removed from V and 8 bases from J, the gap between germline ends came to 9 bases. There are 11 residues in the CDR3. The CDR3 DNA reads TGTGCCAGAAGCCCCCGGTCCGGCTACACCTTC. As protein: CARSPRSGYTF.

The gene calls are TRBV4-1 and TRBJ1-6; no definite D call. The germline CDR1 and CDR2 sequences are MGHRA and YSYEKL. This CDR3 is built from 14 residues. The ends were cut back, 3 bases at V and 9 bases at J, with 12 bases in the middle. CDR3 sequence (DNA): TGCGCCAGCAGCCAGCTAAGTGCCTCTTCACCCCTCCACTTT. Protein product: CASSQLSASSPLHF.

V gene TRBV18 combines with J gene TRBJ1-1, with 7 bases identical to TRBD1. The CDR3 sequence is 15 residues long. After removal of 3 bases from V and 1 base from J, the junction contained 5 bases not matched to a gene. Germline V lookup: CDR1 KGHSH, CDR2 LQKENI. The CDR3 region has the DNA TGTGCCAGCTCACCCGGACAGGCCACGAACACTGAAGCTTTCTTT. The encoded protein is CASSPGQATNTEAFF. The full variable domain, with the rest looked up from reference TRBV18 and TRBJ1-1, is NAGVMQNPRHLVRRRGQEARLRCSPMKGHSHVYWYRQLPEEGLKFMVYLQKENIIDESGMPKERFSAEFPKEGPSILRIQQVVRGDSAAYFCASSPGQATNTEAFFGQGTRLTVV.

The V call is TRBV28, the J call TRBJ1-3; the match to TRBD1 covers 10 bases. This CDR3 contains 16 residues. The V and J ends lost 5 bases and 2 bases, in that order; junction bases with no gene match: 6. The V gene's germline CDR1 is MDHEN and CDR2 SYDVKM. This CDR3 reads CASSPGQGPPGNTIYF. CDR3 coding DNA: TGTGCCAGCAGTCCGGGACAGGGGCCGCCTGGAAACACCATATATTTT.

The CDR3 loop is CASGTTGFEKLFF. The CDR3 DNA reads as TGTGCCAGCGGCACGACAGGGTTTGAAAAACTGTTTTTT. The chain joins TRBV5-4 to TRBJ1-4, with 7 bases lining up with TRBD1. CDR3 length equals 13 residues. Trimming took 7 bases from V and 7 from J; bases not matched to a gene: 7. Germline-derived CDR1 and CDR2 are SGHNT and YYREEE (reference sequence).

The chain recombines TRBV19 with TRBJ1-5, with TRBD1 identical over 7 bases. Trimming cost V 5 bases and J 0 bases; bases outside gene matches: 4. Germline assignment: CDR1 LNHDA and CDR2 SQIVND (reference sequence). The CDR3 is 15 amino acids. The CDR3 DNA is TGTGCCAGTAGTGACAGGGCCTATAGCAATCAGCCCCAGCATTTT. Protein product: CASSDRAYSNQPQHF.

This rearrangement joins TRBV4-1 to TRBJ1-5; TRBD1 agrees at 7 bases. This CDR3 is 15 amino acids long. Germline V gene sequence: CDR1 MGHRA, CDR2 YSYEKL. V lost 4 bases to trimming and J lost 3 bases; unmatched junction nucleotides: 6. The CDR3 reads CASSPQTGPNQPQHF. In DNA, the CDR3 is TGCGCCAGCAGCCCACAGACAGGGCCCAATCAGCCCCAGCATTTT.

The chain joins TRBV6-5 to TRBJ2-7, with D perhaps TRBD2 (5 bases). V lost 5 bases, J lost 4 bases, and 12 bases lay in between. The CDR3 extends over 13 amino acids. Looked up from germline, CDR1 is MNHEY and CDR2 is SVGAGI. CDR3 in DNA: TGTGCCAGCAGTCGCGGGCCTCATTACGAGCAGTACTTC. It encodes CASSRGPHYEQYF.

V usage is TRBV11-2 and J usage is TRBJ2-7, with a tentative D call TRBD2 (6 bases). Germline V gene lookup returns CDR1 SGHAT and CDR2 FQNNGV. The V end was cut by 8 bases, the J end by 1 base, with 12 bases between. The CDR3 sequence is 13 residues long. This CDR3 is CASGGEISYEQYF. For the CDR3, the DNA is TGTGCCAGCGGAGGGGAGATTTCCTACGAGCAGTACTTC.

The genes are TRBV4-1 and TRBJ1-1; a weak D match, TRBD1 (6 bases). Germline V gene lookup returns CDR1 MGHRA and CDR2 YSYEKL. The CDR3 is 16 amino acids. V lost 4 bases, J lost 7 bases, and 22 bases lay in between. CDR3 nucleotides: TGCGCCAGCAGCCTCCTTAAGTCAGGGGATAGAAATGAAGCTTTCTTT. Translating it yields CASSLLKSGDRNEAFF.

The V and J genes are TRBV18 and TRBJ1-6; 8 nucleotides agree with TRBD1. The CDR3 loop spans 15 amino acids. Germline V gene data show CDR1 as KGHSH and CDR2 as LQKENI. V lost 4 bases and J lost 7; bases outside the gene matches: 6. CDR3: CASSQTGVLNSPLHF. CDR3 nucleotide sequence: TGTGCCAGCTCACAGACAGGGGTTCTCAATTCACCCCTCCACTTT.

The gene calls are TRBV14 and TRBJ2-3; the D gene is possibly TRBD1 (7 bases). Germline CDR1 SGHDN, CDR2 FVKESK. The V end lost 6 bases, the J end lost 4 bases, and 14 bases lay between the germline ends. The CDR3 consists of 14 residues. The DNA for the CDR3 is TGTGCCAGCAGTGTCCAGGGGGGCGCAGATACGCAGTATTTT. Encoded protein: CASSVQGGADTQYF.

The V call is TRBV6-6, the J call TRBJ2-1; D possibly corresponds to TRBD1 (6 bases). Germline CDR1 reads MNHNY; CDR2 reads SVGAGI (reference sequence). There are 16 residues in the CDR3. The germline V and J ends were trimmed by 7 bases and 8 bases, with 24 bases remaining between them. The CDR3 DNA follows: TGTGCCAGCACTCGCCCCGGGACACAAGGAGGCGATGAGCAGTTCTTC. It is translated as CASTRPGTQGGDEQFF.

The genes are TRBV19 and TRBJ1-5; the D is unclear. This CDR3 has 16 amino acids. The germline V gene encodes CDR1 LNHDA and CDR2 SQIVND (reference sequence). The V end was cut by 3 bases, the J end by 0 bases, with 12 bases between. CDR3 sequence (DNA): TGTGCCAGTAGTATTACGCCAGATTATAGCAATCAGCCCCAGCATTTT. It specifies CASSITPDYSNQPQHF.

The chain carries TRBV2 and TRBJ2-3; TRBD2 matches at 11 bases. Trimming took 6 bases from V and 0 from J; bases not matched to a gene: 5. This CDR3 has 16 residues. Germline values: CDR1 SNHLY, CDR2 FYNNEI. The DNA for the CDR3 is TGTGCCAGCAGGAGACTAGCGGGACCGAGCACAGATACGCAGTATTTT. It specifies CASRRLAGPSTDTQYF.

The chain's CDR3 is CASSRRGGYNEQFF. The CDR3 region has the DNA TGTGCCAGCAGCCGCCGGGGGGGATACAATGAGCAGTTCTTC. V usage is TRBV6-5 and J usage is TRBJ2-1, with 8 bases fitting TRBD2. Germline assignment: CDR1 MNHEY and CDR2 SVGAGI. This CDR3 comprises 14 residues. With 6 bases clipped from V and 4 bases from J, the junction kept 5 bases outside the gene matches.

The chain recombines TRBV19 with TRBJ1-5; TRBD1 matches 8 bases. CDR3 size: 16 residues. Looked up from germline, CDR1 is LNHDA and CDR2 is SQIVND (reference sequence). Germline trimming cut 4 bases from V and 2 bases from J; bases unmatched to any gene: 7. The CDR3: CASSNYRGVGNQPQHF. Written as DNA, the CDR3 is TGTGCCAGTAGTAATTACAGGGGGGTGGGCAATCAGCCCCAGCATTTT.

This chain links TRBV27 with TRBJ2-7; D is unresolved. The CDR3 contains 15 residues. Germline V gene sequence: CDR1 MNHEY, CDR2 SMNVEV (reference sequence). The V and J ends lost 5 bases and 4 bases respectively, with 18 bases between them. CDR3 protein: CASSLPANLRYEQYF. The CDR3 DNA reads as TGTGCCAGCAGTCTACCTGCGAACCTCAGGTACGAGCAGTACTTC.

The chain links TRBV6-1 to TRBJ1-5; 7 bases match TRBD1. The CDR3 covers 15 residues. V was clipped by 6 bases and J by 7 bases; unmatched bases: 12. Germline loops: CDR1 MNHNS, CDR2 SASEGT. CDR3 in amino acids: CASRDPDRFYQPQHF. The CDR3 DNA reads TGTGCCAGCAGAGACCCGGACAGGTTCTACCAGCCCCAGCATTTT.